The next 24 T cell receptor beta chains were all read from a single sample in a study of blood T cells in healthy people across ages. Combining a sample-barcoded 5' primer with a J-beta primer mix, a second PCR ran for about 6 to 12 cycles. MiXCR, applied by TCRdb to the 5' RACE reads, yields one record per CDR3 protein. There are approximately 960,000 distinct CDR3 sequences in the sample; about 29% occur only once, and roughly a tenth lies in the top ten. This sample also belongs to another study, concerning T cells of mothers and their children.

The sequencing input was blood. The receptors derive from a woman in her thirties or forties in good health.

This clonotype was detected ten times or more. The junction departs from the called germline gene at one end, perhaps through a read error. This sequence joins TRBV5-1 and TRBJ2-1; 7 nucleotides line up with TRBD2. The CDR3 is 11 residues long. The germline gives CDR1 SGHRS, CDR2 YFSETQ. The CDR3 region has the DNA TGTGCCAGCAGCCGGGGGGTCGAGCAGTTCTTC. It codes for CASSRGVEQFF.

This clonotype appeared a few times. The V gene is TRBV12-3 or TRBV12-4, the J gene TRBJ2-1; D is perhaps TRBD1 (6 bases). The CDR3 is 14 residues long. Trimming cost V 6 bases and J 6 bases, with 15 bases left between them. Here the CDR3 DNA reads TGTGCCAGCAGCTCTGGGGCAGGGGCCAATGAGCAGTTCTTC. Its protein is CASSSGAGANEQFF.

The chain couples TRBV20-1 to TRBJ1-5; possibly TRBD1 for D (6 bases). V was clipped by 3 bases and J by 4 bases, with 13 bases between them. The CDR3 consists of 14 residues. CDR1 and CDR2 from the germline V gene are DFQATT and SNEGSKA (reference sequence). The CDR3 reads CSASPGQRNQPQHF. CDR3 DNA sequence: TGCAGTGCTAGTCCCGGACAGAGAAATCAGCCCCAGCATTTT.

Many counts were recorded for this clonotype. V gene TRBV30 combines with J gene TRBJ1-2; D is perhaps TRBD1 (6 bases). Trimming took off 3 bases at V and 0 bases at J, with 11 bases between the two ends. CDR1 and CDR2 from the germline V gene are GTSNPN and SVGIG (reference sequence). The CDR3 is 14 amino acids. CDR3 sequence (DNA): TGTGCCTGGAGCCAGGGGAGTCCTAACTATGGCTACACCTTC. Translated, it gives CAWSQGSPNYGYTF.

As concerns this clonotype: Being one base from a much bigger clone, this may be a read error. The chain has TRBV5-1 and TRBJ2-4; TRBD1 might be the D (6 bases). The DNA end favors TRBJ2-7, so the J call may be wrong. The CDR3 has 15 amino acids. CDR1 SGHRS and CDR2 YFSETQ come from the germline V gene. The CDR3 sequence: CASSLGATRGYEQYF. The CDR3 DNA follows: TGCGCCAGCAGCTTGGGGGCCACCAGGGGTTACGAGCAGTACTTC.

The CDR3 coding sequence is TGTGCCAGCAGCTTAGCACCCCGTAGGGGGCTATCAAATGAAAAACTGTTTTTT. Protein product: CASSLAPRRGLSNEKLFF. The chain joins TRBV7-2 to TRBJ1-4, with TRBD1 matching over 7 bases. The germline CDR1 and CDR2 sequences are SGHTA and FQGNSA. With 0 bases clipped from V and 5 bases from J, the junction kept 12 bases outside the gene matches. The CDR3 length is 18 residues.

The sample holds a few counts of this clonotype. The V call is TRBV6-6, the J call TRBJ2-1; the match to TRBD2 covers 7 bases. This CDR3 has 17 amino acids. Germline CDR1 is MNHNY and CDR2 is SVGAGI (reference sequence). V gave up 2 bases and J gave up 10 bases; unmatched junction bases: 17. The CDR3 DNA reads as TGTGCCAGCAGTTACCCCTCGGAGCGGGGCTTCTCCTACGAGCAGTTCTTC. Amino acids: CASSYPSERGFSYEQFF.

This clonotype was counted many times. The V call is TRBV11-2, the J call TRBJ2-7; D tentatively reads TRBD1 or TRBD2 (5 bases each). Trimming left V 5 bases short and J 2 bases short, with 13 bases between. Germline assignment: CDR1 SGHAT and CDR2 FQNNGV. The CDR3 is made up of 14 amino acids. This CDR3 is CASSPGRVAYEQYF. CDR3 sequence (DNA): TGTGCCAGCAGCCCGGGACGGGTAGCCTACGAGCAGTACTTC.

In this sample, this clonotype turned up many times. The chain couples TRBV5-1 to TRBJ2-5; TRBD1 matches at 11 bases. The CDR3 runs to 15 residues. With V trimmed by 4 bases and J by 1 base, 3 bases remained unmatched. The germline gives CDR1 SGHRS, CDR2 YFSETQ. The CDR3 loop reads CASSGDRGGQETQYF. CDR3 coding DNA: TGCGCCAGCAGCGGGGACAGGGGGGGCCAAGAGACCCAGTACTTC.

This clonotype appeared many times. The V gene is TRBV28, the J gene TRBJ1-2, with unresolved D. Trimming took 7 bases from V and 2 from J, leaving 11 bases between them. Per germline, CDR1 MDHEN and CDR2 SYDVKM. The CDR3 runs to 13 residues. The CDR3 reads CASTETANYGYTF. The DNA of the CDR3 is TGTGCCAGCACCGAGACGGCAAACTATGGCTACACCTTC.

The chain uses TRBV16 and TRBJ1-2, with a possible D match to TRBD1 (5 bases). The CDR3 has 18 amino acids. Germline V gives CDR1 KGHSY, CDR2 FQNENV. Between the trimmed V and J ends, which lost 4 bases and 0 bases, there was a span of 21 bases. The CDR3: CASSLQSAFAQANYGYTF. The CDR3 region has the DNA TGTGCCAGCAGCCTCCAATCTGCCTTTGCACAGGCTAACTATGGCTACACCTTC. Complete variable domain (other parts from reference TRBV16 and TRBJ1-2): GEEVAQTPKHLVRGEGQKAKLYCAPIKGHSYVFWYQQVLKNEFKFLISFQNENVFDETGMPKERFSAKCLPNSPCSLEIQATKLEDSAVYFCASSLQSAFAQANYGYTFGSGTRLTVV.

This chain connects TRBV12-3 or TRBV12-4 to TRBJ2-7, with a tentative D call TRBD1 (6 bases). The end of the DNA aligns better with TRBJ2-5, so the J call may be wrong. The CDR3 is 15 residues long. In DNA, the CDR3 is TGTGCCAGCAGCCCCGATGGGCAGGGGAGCCAGACCCAGTACTTC. Amino acid sequence: CASSPDGQGSQTQYF.

This clonotype was counted ten times or more. This chain connects TRBV9 to TRBJ1-2; D may be TRBD1 (6 bases). V lost 6 bases, J lost 0 bases, and 9 bases lay in between. The CDR3 is 13 residues long. Germline-derived CDR1 and CDR2 are SGDLS and YYNGEE. For the CDR3, the DNA is TGTGCCAGCATGGGGGGGCCTAACTATGGCTACACCTTC. Its translation is CASMGGPNYGYTF.

The chain has TRBV13 and TRBJ1-2; 8 bases are shared with TRBD1. The V segment lost 5 bases and the J segment 8 bases; nucleotides outside the gene matches: 13. The CDR3 is 15 amino acids. CDR1 is PRHDT and CDR2 is FYEKMQ in the germline V gene (reference sequence). The CDR3 DNA follows: TGTGCCAGCAGCCCACCGGGGGCAGGGGGCGACGGCTACACCTTC. Residues: CASSPPGAGGDGYTF.

The rearrangement links TRBV27 to TRBJ1-6; no firm D call. The V gene's germline CDR1 is MNHEY and CDR2 SMNVEV (reference sequence). The V end was cut by 3 bases, the J end by 8 bases, with 8 bases between. The CDR3 runs to 13 residues. CDR3 loop: CASSFVLDSPLHF. CDR3 nucleotide sequence: TGTGCCAGCAGTTTCGTTTTGGATTCACCCCTCCACTTT.

As to this clonotype: The junction departs from germline at one end; a sequencing error may be responsible. V is TRBV28 and J is TRBJ2-7; D might be TRBD2 (5 bases). Germline V gives CDR1 MDHEN, CDR2 SYDVKM. CDR3 size: 15 residues. The CDR3 reads CANSSYGSGVYEQYF. The CDR3 nucleotides are TGTGCCAACAGTTCATATGGTTCCGGGGTCTACGAGCAGTACTTC.

The sample holds many counts of this clonotype. The genes are TRBV10-3 and TRBJ2-7; unclear D gene. This CDR3 has 13 amino acids. Germline V gene lookup returns CDR1 ENHRY and CDR2 SYGVKD. Trimming removed 4 bases from V and 2 bases from J, with 9 bases in between. CDR3 region: CAISADKPYEQYF. DNA of the CDR3: TGTGCCATCAGTGCCGACAAGCCCTACGAGCAGTACTTC.

Concerning this clonotype itself: One end of the junction does not line up with germline, which may come from a read error. This chain joins TRBV15 and TRBJ2-5; either TRBD1 or TRBD2 may fit D (5 bases each). The CDR3 contains 17 residues. The V gene's germline CDR1 is LNHNV and CDR2 YYDKDF (reference sequence). This CDR3 reads CVTSREYRDGIQETQYF. CDR3 coding DNA: TGTGTCACCAGCAGAGAGTACCGGGACGGAATACAAGAGACCCAGTACTTC.

The V call is TRBV29-1, the J call TRBJ1-2; perhaps TRBD1 as D (5 bases). Between the trimmed V and J ends, which lost 3 bases and 6 bases, there was a span of 11 bases. CDR1 and CDR2 (germline): SQVTM, ANQGSEA. The CDR3 is 12 residues long. The CDR3 DNA sequence: TGCAGCGTTGACTCGGGGGAACATGGCTACACCTTC. It yields the protein CSVDSGEHGYTF.

This chain connects TRBV12-3 or TRBV12-4 to TRBJ1-5, with D possibly TRBD1 on 5 matching bases. The germline V and J ends were trimmed by 6 bases and 5 bases, with 17 bases remaining between them. There are 15 residues in the CDR3. The CDR3 loop reads CASSNLQGEDQPQHF. In DNA, the CDR3 is TGTGCCAGCAGCAACCTCCAGGGCGAGGATCAGCCCCAGCATTTT.

This clonotype was counted a few times. The J gene is TRBJ2-7, the V gene TRBV12-3 or TRBV12-4; 14 nucleotides align to TRBD2. This CDR3 is built from 16 residues. After removal of 6 bases from V and 5 bases from J, the junction contained 9 bases not matched to a gene. The CDR3 reads CASRSTSGGALNEQYF. The CDR3 DNA reads as TGTGCCAGCAGATCGACTAGCGGGGGGGCTTTAAACGAGCAGTACTTC.

This clonotype occurred many times. The V gene is TRBV20-1, the J gene TRBJ2-5, with D possibly being TRBD1 or TRBD2 (5 bases each). The CDR3 contains 14 residues. CDR1 DFQATT and CDR2 SNEGSKA come from the germline V gene (reference sequence). Trimming took off 6 bases at V and 2 bases at J, with 16 bases between the two ends. This chain's CDR3 is CSAPAVTGQETQYF. The DNA for the CDR3 is TGCAGTGCCCCAGCGGTCACAGGTCAAGAGACCCAGTACTTC.

This clonotype has a count of ten or more. J is TRBJ2-3 and V is TRBV20-1; D unresolved. CDR3 size: 13 residues. The germline V gene encodes CDR1 DFQATT and CDR2 SNEGSKA (reference sequence). V gave up 7 bases and J gave up 2 bases, with 13 bases separating them. As DNA, the CDR3 is TGCAGTGGGGTCATCACCCTCACAGATACGCAGTATTTT. This gives the protein CSGVITLTDTQYF.

The chain combines TRBV6-5 with TRBJ2-5; 11 positions agree with TRBD2. The germline gives CDR1 MNHEY, CDR2 SVGAGI. This CDR3 is 16 amino acids long. The trim removed 2 bases at V and 5 bases at J, leaving 7 bases unmatched. CDR3 residues: CASSYDGLAGWETQYF. The DNA of the CDR3 is TGTGCCAGCAGTTACGACGGACTAGCGGGTTGGGAGACCCAGTACTTC.